The clone carrying this T cell receptor beta chain was counted at least ten times. Its target is not known. The CDR3 loop spans 12 amino acids. Trimming at V came to 7 bases and at J to 6 bases, leaving 4 bases not matched to a gene. Germline CDR1 SQVTM, CDR2 ANQGSEA. The time point is: pre-sensitization, week 0. As for treatment: therapeutic diphenylcyclopropenone sensitization with weekly scalp DPC. Unique molecular identifiers were linked by the library to individual cDNA molecules. As originally analysed: Across samples, TCR counts had a median of roughly 97,000 and ranged from about 23,224 to 700,000. TCRdb reanalysed the RACE reads using MiXCR and keeps one entry per CDR3 protein. TCRdb's processing, not the study's, gives the V and J calls here. This table has about 380,000 distinct CDR3 sequences, roughly 4.6% appearing once. This sample stems from a study of human T cells and chemical hapten exposure. Study-level results: Expanded TCR sets contained significantly more large CDR3 similarity clusters than controls. Donors were affected by alopecia, so their immune reaction might vary from that of healthy individuals.

This specimen was whole blood, taken in connection with sensitization to the hapten diphenylcyclopropenone (DPC). The source of this sequence is a woman aged 45-60 years with alopecia areata. Some clones in this sample may be carry-over from other donors' samples. The gene calls are TRBV29-1 and TRBJ2-1, with 9 bases aligning to TRBD2. The CDR3 loop is CSGYSGGNEQFF. The CDR3 coding sequence is TGCAGCGGGTATAGCGGGGGCAATGAGCAGTTCTTC.